Below, 20 T cell receptor beta chains from the same sample are listed, as sequenced in a study of blood T cell repertoires in COVID-19. TCRdb's table, derived via immunoSEQ multiplex PCR, lists solely in-frame clones and lacks some. The table lists hundreds of thousands of clones, roughly 89% of them singletons. The sample comprised peripheral blood. The receptor set was obtained from a woman between 18 and 29 years old who had recovered from COVID-19.

This chain connects TRBV30 to TRBJ2-5, with D tentatively TRBD2 (7 bases). CDR3 size: 16 residues. Trimming took off 2 bases at V and 0 bases at J, with 16 bases between the two ends. The V gene's germline CDR1 is GTSNPN and CDR2 SVGIG (reference sequence). CDR3 loop: CAWSYLAGANQETQYF. In DNA, the CDR3 is TGTGCCTGGAGTTATCTGGCGGGGGCTAACCAAGAGACCCAGTACTTC.

The V and J genes are TRBV4-1 and TRBJ1-2, with 8 bases identical to TRBD1. Trimming took 4 bases from V and 6 from J; bases not matched to a gene: 16. There are 17 residues in the CDR3. CDR1 is MGHRA, CDR2 YSYEKL, per germline. This chain's CDR3 is CASSRGNSGGRRNGYTF. The DNA of the CDR3 is TGCGCCAGCAGCCGAGGAAACTCAGGGGGCAGAAGAAATGGCTACACCTTC.

The chain is built from TRBV20-1 and TRBJ2-1; no reliable D call. The germline V and J ends were trimmed by 5 bases and 6 bases, with 5 bases remaining between them. CDR3 size: 10 residues. Germline V lookup: CDR1 DFQATT, CDR2 SNEGSKA (reference sequence). CDR3 bases: TGCAGTGCTTACTTCAATGAGCAGTTCTTC. Amino acid sequence: CSAYFNEQFF.

CDR3 sequence reads: CASSSTYNEQFF. The CDR3 DNA reads as TGTGCCAGTAGTTCTACCTACAATGAGCAGTTCTTC. The J gene is TRBJ2-1, the V gene TRBV19; D is unresolved. Trimming left V 5 bases short and J 2 bases short, with 4 bases between. Germline CDR1 and CDR2: LNHDA and SQIVND (reference sequence). This CDR3 comprises 12 residues.

The V call is TRBV10-3, the J call TRBJ2-7; 7 nucleotides line up with TRBD1. The germline CDR1 and CDR2 sequences are ENHRY and SYGVKD. V lost 2 bases, J lost 5 bases, and 12 bases stayed unmatched. This CDR3 contains 16 residues. For the CDR3, the DNA is TGTGCCATCAGTGAGAGTCGACAGGGCAAACAGGACGAGCAGTACGTC. Amino acid sequence: CAISESRQGKQDEQYV.

The J gene is TRBJ1-2, the V gene TRBV6-5; D is unclear. V was shortened by 10 bases and J by 6 bases, with 18 bases between the two germline ends. CDR3 length: 13 residues. Per the germline V gene, CDR1 is MNHEY and CDR2 is SVGAGI. For the CDR3, the DNA is TGTGCCACGCAAGCAACGCATAGAGATGGCTACACCTTC. Translating it yields CATQATHRDGYTF.

The chain carries TRBV27 and TRBJ1-2, with D unresolved. Germline assignment: CDR1 MNHEY and CDR2 SMNVEV (reference sequence). V was pared by 6 bases and J by 4 bases, with 15 bases between. The CDR3 runs to 14 residues. Written as DNA, the CDR3 is TGTGCCAGCAGGGTGACGGGGTCTAGCTATGGCTACACCTTC. Its translation is CASRVTGSSYGYTF.

The V gene is TRBV7-9, the J gene TRBJ2-2; TRBD1 aligns across 9 bases. Per the germline V gene, CDR1 is SEHNR and CDR2 is FQNEAQ (reference sequence). V dropped 5 bases and J dropped 1; count of bases not matched to a gene: 8. The CDR3 spans 17 residues. Here the CDR3 reads CASSQAPGQGNTGELFF. The DNA for the CDR3 is TGTGCCAGCAGCCAGGCTCCGGGACAGGGGAACACCGGGGAGCTGTTTTTT. The entire variable domain, with the rest obtained from reference TRBV7-9 and TRBJ2-2, is as follows: DTGVSQNPRHKITKRGQNVTFRCDPISEHNRLYWYRQTLGQGPEFLTYFQNEAQLEKSRLLSDRFSAERPKGSFSTLEIQRTEQGDSAMYLCASSQAPGQGNTGELFFGEGSRLTVL.

V and J are TRBV9 and TRBJ1-1; no firm D call. Trimming left V 3 bases short and J 10 bases short, with 16 bases between. CDR1 is SGDLS and CDR2 is YYNGEE in the germline V gene. The CDR3 extends over 13 amino acids. The CDR3 spells CASSELGTKVAFF. In DNA form, the CDR3 reads TGTGCCAGCAGCGAGCTTGGTACGAAAGTAGCTTTCTTT.

The chain carries TRBV6-5 and TRBJ1-1; D not resolved. Trimming took off 2 bases at V and 4 bases at J, with 14 bases between the two ends. The CDR3 has 15 residues. The V gene's germline CDR1 is MNHEY and CDR2 SVGAGI. CDR3 region: CASSYGDRVSTEAFF. The CDR3 nucleotides read TGTGCCAGCAGTTACGGCGATCGGGTGTCCACTGAAGCTTTCTTT.

This rearrangement joins TRBV30 to TRBJ1-6; D remains unclear. Per germline, CDR1 GTSNPN and CDR2 SVGIG (reference sequence). The CDR3 has 15 amino acids. V lost 2 bases and J 9 bases, leaving 17 bases between the germline ends. CDR3 sequence (DNA): TGTGCCTGGAGTACCTCGCGGGCCGCGGGTTCACCCCTCCACTTT. Its protein product is CAWSTSRAAGSPLHF.

V usage is TRBV6-5 and J usage is TRBJ2-5; TRBD2 is a possible D gene (6 bases). This CDR3 comprises 16 residues. The ends were cut back, 1 base at V and 3 bases at J, with 15 bases in the middle. Germline V gives CDR1 MNHEY, CDR2 SVGAGI. Here the CDR3 reads CASSYYLALEKETQYF. CDR3 bases: TGTGCCAGCAGTTACTACCTAGCGCTTGAGAAAGAGACCCAGTACTTC.

V gene TRBV24-1 combines with J gene TRBJ2-1, with TRBD2 as a possible D gene (11 bases). Germline V gives CDR1 KGHDR, CDR2 SFDVKD. V gave up 3 bases and J gave up 5 bases, with 28 bases separating them. The CDR3 runs to 20 residues. CDR3 in amino acids: CATSDPRTGGSTSGDNEQFF. CDR3 DNA sequence: TGTGCCACCAGTGATCCCAGGACAGGGGGGTCGACTAGCGGGGACAATGAGCAGTTCTTC.

The V and J genes are TRBV7-2 and TRBJ2-3; 9 bases are shared with TRBD2. CDR3 length: 15 residues. V lost 6 bases and J lost 3; bases outside the gene matches: 7. Germline-derived CDR1 and CDR2 are SGHTA and FQGNSA. CDR3 coding DNA: TGTGCCAGCAGGGCACTAGCGGGCCCGACAGATACGCAGTATTTT. This sequence encodes CASRALAGPTDTQYF. Based on the CDR3 plus reference TRBV7-2 and TRBJ2-3, the full variable domain is GAGVSQSPSNKVTEKGKDVELRCDPISGHTALYWYRQSLGQGLEFLIYFQGNSAPDKSGLPSDRFSAERTGGSVSTLTIQRTQQEDSAVYLCASRALAGPTDTQYFGPGTRLTVL.

J is TRBJ1-1 and V is TRBV4-1; no clear D. The CDR3 runs 14 residues. Trimming shortened V by 6 bases and J by 0 bases, and 11 bases separated the two germline ends. The germline gives CDR1 MGHRA, CDR2 YSYEKL. The DNA for the CDR3 is TGCGCCAGCAGTCCCGCAGGAATGAACACTGAAGCTTTCTTT. Residues: CASSPAGMNTEAFF.

The gene calls are TRBV2 and TRBJ1-2, with 12 positions matching TRBD1. This CDR3 comprises 17 residues. In germline, CDR1 is SNHLY, CDR2 FYNNEI. V gave up 5 bases and J gave up 8 bases; unmatched junction bases: 15. For the CDR3, the DNA is TGTGCCAGCAGTCAAATAGGGGGGACAGGGGGCGCGGAGGGCTACACCTTC. Residues: CASSQIGGTGGAEGYTF.

The rearrangement joins TRBV19 to TRBJ1-1; D might be TRBD1 (5 bases). Deletions cut 3 bases from V and 1 base from J, with 12 bases between. This CDR3 has 15 amino acids. Germline CDR1 reads LNHDA; CDR2 reads SQIVND (reference sequence). The CDR3 is CASSMAGLGNTEAFF. In DNA, the CDR3 is TGTGCCAGTAGTATGGCAGGGCTGGGGAACACTGAAGCTTTCTTT. The variable domain in full, with the rest retrieved from reference TRBV19 and TRBJ1-1, is DGGITQSPKYLFRKEGQNVTLSCEQNLNHDAMYWYRQDPGQGLRLIYYSQIVNDFQKGDIAEGYSVSREKKESFPLTVTSAQKNPTAFYLCASSMAGLGNTEAFFGQGTRLTVV.

The V and J genes are TRBV6-2 or TRBV6-3 and TRBJ2-5; 14 positions match TRBD2. CDR3 length: 16 residues. Germline V gene lookup returns CDR1 MNHEY and CDR2 SVGEGT. V lost 5 bases to trimming and J lost 5 bases; unmatched junction nucleotides: 7. The CDR3 here is CASSAGLAGDTETQYF. DNA for the CDR3: TGTGCCAGCAGTGCGGGACTAGCGGGAGATACGGAGACCCAGTACTTC.

The chain employs TRBV7-9 and TRBJ1-1, with a tentative D call TRBD1 (5 bases). V lost 5 bases and J 7 bases, leaving 11 bases between the germline ends. The V gene's germline CDR1 is SEHNR and CDR2 FQNEAQ (reference sequence). The CDR3 runs 12 residues. The CDR3 protein is CASSPSGIEAFF. CDR3 DNA sequence: TGTGCCAGCAGCCCTTCAGGGATTGAAGCTTTCTTT.

The CDR3 DNA sequence: TGTGCCAGCAGCACCAAACGACAGGGCCGGTTTGGGTACGAGCAGTACGTC. Translating it yields CASSTKRQGRFGYEQYV. The genes are TRBV6-2 or TRBV6-3 and TRBJ2-7; 7 nucleotides line up with TRBD1. Looked up from germline, CDR1 is MNHEY and CDR2 is SVGEGT. The ends lost 6 bases at V and 4 bases at J; junction bases unmatched: 18. This CDR3 comprises 17 residues.